One sample yielded the 10 T cell receptor beta chains listed below, sequenced in a study of cytomegalovirus exposure and HLA in healthy donors (TCRdb year 2017). The library relied on the immunoSEQ multiplex PCR assay. For the multiplex PCR, a mixture combining 60 forward primers for TCR Vbeta segments and 13 reverse primers for TCR Jbeta segments was used. As stored in TCRdb, this immuneACCESS dataset retains in-frame rearrangements with V and J assigned. A fraction of the clones does not appear; measured against another copy, unresolved V genes explain less than half of the discrepancy, and the remainder lacks a known reason. This sample comprises about 120,000 clones, over 65% of them detected only once. In total, the top ten clones hold less than 3.5% of the sample. The source material was PBMCs. These receptor sequences come from a female donor in good health and CMV-seronegative.

CDR3 DNA: TGTGCCAGCAGCCCCGGGACAGAAAACTATGGCTACACCTTC. Protein product: CASSPGTENYGYTF. The V and J genes are TRBV9 and TRBJ1-2, with TRBD1 identical over 7 bases. CDR1 and CDR2 (germline): SGDLS, YYNGEE. V lost 4 bases to trimming and J lost 2 bases; unmatched junction nucleotides: 5. The CDR3 runs to 14 residues.

This clone was picked up one time. The chain is built from TRBV7-2 and TRBJ2-1, with a tentative D call TRBD2 (5 bases). Deletions cut 5 bases from V and 7 bases from J, with 9 bases between. CDR1 SGHTA and CDR2 FQGNSA come from the germline V gene. CDR3 length equals 12 residues. In DNA, the CDR3 is TGTGCCAGCAGCCGCGGACTTAATGAGCAGTTCTTC. Translated, it gives CASSRGLNEQFF.

J is TRBJ2-7 and V is TRBV9; 7 nucleotides agree with TRBD2. The CDR3 is 17 amino acids. CDR1 and CDR2 (germline): SGDLS, YYNGEE. V trimming: 0 bases; J trimming: 3 bases; junction bases outside the gene matches: 12. CDR3 region: CASSVAESERGYYEQYF. The DNA for the CDR3 is TGTGCCAGCAGCGTAGCAGAGTCGGAGCGGGGTTACTACGAGCAGTACTTC.

The CDR3 region has the DNA TGTGCCAGCAGTTTATTGCAGGCGAACACTGAAGCTTTCTTT. It codes for CASSLLQANTEAFF. V gene TRBV28 combines with J gene TRBJ1-1; D is uncertain. Germline V gene lookup returns CDR1 MDHEN and CDR2 SYDVKM. Trimming stripped 1 base from V and 1 base from J, with 7 bases between. This CDR3 is 14 amino acids long.

The V gene is TRBV6-1, the J gene TRBJ1-5, with D unresolved. The CDR3 sequence is 13 residues long. The V end lost 5 bases, the J end lost 7 bases, and 12 bases lay between the germline ends. Germline values: CDR1 MNHNS, CDR2 SASEGT. CDR3 amino acids: CASSSTAEQPQHF. Here the CDR3 DNA reads TGTGCCAGCAGTTCCACCGCGGAGCAGCCCCAGCATTTT.

The genes are TRBV7-2 and TRBJ2-4; D unresolved. The V gene lost 1 base and the J gene lost 7 bases, with 11 bases spanning the gap. The CDR3 is made up of 14 amino acids. In germline, CDR1 is SGHTA, CDR2 FQGNSA. CDR3: CASSLGALKNIQYF. Here the CDR3 DNA reads TGTGCCAGCAGCTTAGGTGCCCTAAAGAACATTCAGTACTTC.

The chain combines TRBV7-8 with TRBJ2-7, with no clear D. Germline CDR1 is SGHVS and CDR2 is FQNEAQ. The V and J ends lost 5 bases and 0 bases respectively, with 5 bases between them. The CDR3 loop spans 12 amino acids. DNA of the CDR3: TGTGCCAGCAGCCTCAGCTCCTACGAGCAGTACTTC. It encodes CASSLSSYEQYF.

This clone was seen a handful of times. This chain connects TRBV7-9 to TRBJ1-2; D uncertain. Germline V gene sequence: CDR1 SEHNR, CDR2 FQNEAQ (reference sequence). CDR3 size: 13 residues. V lost 4 bases to trimming and J lost 7 bases, with 13 bases between them. CDR3 loop: CASSSLGSGGYTF. The CDR3 nucleotides are TGTGCCAGCAGCTCTTTGGGGAGCGGTGGCTACACCTTC.

The chain combines TRBV7-2 with TRBJ1-1; D not resolved. Germline loops: CDR1 SGHTA, CDR2 FQGNSA. This CDR3 is built from 15 residues. Trimming removed 3 bases from V and 0 bases from J, with 11 bases in between. CDR3 coding DNA: TGTGCCAGCAGCTTGGGCGCAACGGTGAACACTGAAGCTTTCTTT. It encodes CASSLGATVNTEAFF.

The rearrangement links TRBV6-1 to TRBJ2-2; tentatively, D is TRBD1 (5 bases). V was trimmed by 0 bases and J by 6 bases, leaving 11 bases between them. This CDR3 is 15 amino acids long. The germline V gene has CDR1 MNHNS and CDR2 SASEGT. The CDR3 is CASSEAGRAPGELFF. In DNA, the CDR3 is TGTGCCAGCAGTGAAGCGGGCAGGGCGCCCGGGGAGCTGTTTTTT.